Included here is one TCR beta chain sequence, with context. The sample comes from a study of control samples from healthy donors and cancer patients. The length of the CDR3 is 13 residues. Trimming pared 5 bases from V and 4 bases from J, leaving 11 bases between. Produced via immunoSEQ multiplex PCR; TCRdb's table is partial and in-frame only. Altogether about 120,000 clones are present, roughly 87% being singletons, with the ten largest covering around 2%. This TCR derives from a man aged 18 to 30 in good health. The chain has TRBV12-3 or TRBV12-4 and TRBJ1-1; D remains ambiguous. The sample was blood. CDR3 sequence: CASSDQGSTEAFF. The CDR3 DNA follows: TGTGCCAGCAGTGACCAAGGGAGCACTGAAGCTTTCTTT.